These 28 T cell receptor beta chains originate from one sample sequenced in a study of T cells in Graves' hyperthyroidism and ophthalmopathy. Amplified TCR beta CDR3 regions came from RNA transcripts. A first-round RT-PCR of the TCR CDR3 used the HTBI primer set. In TCRdb, the multiplex PCR reads were re-called with MiXCR into one record per CDR3 protein. The table includes about 520,000 distinct CDR3 sequences, about 20% detected once. The specimen was blood. Source of these receptors: a man aged 18 to 35 with Graves' hyperthyroidism.

The table lists this clonotype with many counts. This chain uses TRBV2 with TRBJ2-5, with a possible D match to TRBD2 (6 bases). This CDR3 has 14 residues. Trimming shortened V by 0 bases and J by 4 bases, and 9 bases separated the two germline ends. Germline loops: CDR1 SNHLY, CDR2 FYNNEI. CDR3 in DNA: TGTGCCAGCAGTGAAGCACGGGGAGGAGAGACCCAGTACTTC. Amino acid sequence: CASSEARGGETQYF.

The chain uses TRBV11-2 and TRBJ2-3; the D gene is possibly TRBD1 (8 bases). Germline V CDR1 and CDR2: SGHAT, FQNNGV. Trimming left V 0 bases short and J 2 bases short, with 12 bases between. The CDR3 has 16 amino acids. CDR3 DNA sequence: TGTGCCAGCAGCTTAGATACAGGGGGGGCCACAGATACGCAGTATTTT. It yields the protein CASSLDTGGATDTQYF.

This clonotype was seen ten or more times. The chain carries TRBV12-3 or TRBV12-4 and TRBJ1-2; possible D gene TRBD1, 5 bases. V lost 11 bases and J 6 bases, leaving 28 bases between the germline ends. CDR3 length: 16 amino acids. In DNA, the CDR3 is TGTGCCCAAGAGCGGGGAGGGGACTCCCCTCTGGATGGCTACACCTTC. As protein: CAQERGGDSPLDGYTF.

The chain employs TRBV7-9 and TRBJ1-1; D call uncertain. Trimming pared 3 bases from V and 8 bases from J, leaving 10 bases between. Germline V gene sequence: CDR1 SEHNR, CDR2 FQNEAQ (reference sequence). The CDR3 totals 12 residues. The CDR3 DNA reads TGTGCCAGCAGCTTGGTAGCTGGGGAAGCTTTCTTT. Translated, it gives CASSLVAGEAFF.

At least ten counts were recorded for this clonotype. The chain has TRBV6-5 and TRBJ2-7; 10 bases fit TRBD2. The J segment lost 5 bases and the V segment lost 2 bases, leaving 3 bases of the junction unmatched. CDR1 is MNHEY and CDR2 is SVGAGI in the germline V gene. CDR3 length: 14 residues. The CDR3 DNA is TGTGCCAGCAGTTACCTAGCGGGGGCCCACGAGCAGTACTTC. Its protein product is CASSYLAGAHEQYF.

At least ten counts were recorded for this clonotype. The chain is built from TRBV19 and TRBJ2-5; D is perhaps TRBD2 (7 bases). The CDR3 consists of 15 residues. Looked up from germline, CDR1 is LNHDA and CDR2 is SQIVND (reference sequence). The V gene lost 5 bases and the J gene lost 4 bases, with 17 bases spanning the gap. The CDR3 spells CASSRRGGQRETQYF. The CDR3, as DNA: TGTGCCAGTAGTCGGAGGGGGGGCCAGCGAGAGACCCAGTACTTC.

In this sample, this clonotype turned up many times. CDR3 DNA sequence: TGTGCCAGCCGCAGTTTAGGGGATCGGCAGCCCCAGCATTTT. Its translation: CASRSLGDRQPQHF. The chain recombines TRBV12-3 or TRBV12-4 with TRBJ1-5; tentatively, D is TRBD1 (5 bases). The CDR3 loop spans 14 amino acids. V lost 8 bases and J 7 bases, leaving 18 bases between the germline ends.

There are many counts of this clonotype. The J gene is TRBJ2-5, the V gene TRBV12-3 or TRBV12-4, with 13 nucleotides matching TRBD2. With 7 bases clipped from V and 7 bases from J, the junction kept 12 bases outside the gene matches. CDR3 length: 16 residues. The CDR3: CASTLRRTSGGVTQYF. In DNA form, the CDR3 reads TGTGCCAGCACCCTCAGGAGGACTAGCGGGGGTGTGACCCAGTACTTC.

The chain has TRBV6-5 and TRBJ2-2; D is ambiguous. The CDR3 is 16 amino acids. Looked up from germline, CDR1 is MNHEY and CDR2 is SVGAGI. V was clipped by 0 bases and J by 2 bases, with 10 bases between them. CDR3 DNA: TGTGCCAGCAGTTACTCTCCGACCGTCAACACCGGGGAGCTGTTTTTT. Translated, it gives CASSYSPTVNTGELFF.

This clonotype was recorded at least ten times. CDR3 region: CACSGLISYEQYF. Here the CDR3 DNA reads TGTGCCTGCTCCGGGCTAATCTCCTACGAGCAGTACTTC. The V call is TRBV30, the J call TRBJ2-7, with D hard to call. Trimming took off 6 bases at V and 0 bases at J, with 12 bases between the two ends. Per the germline V gene, CDR1 is GTSNPN and CDR2 is SVGIG (reference sequence). This CDR3 comprises 13 residues.

This clonotype occurred many times. CDR3 sequence reads: CASSNAPRSGNTIYF. The CDR3 DNA follows: TGTGCCAGCAGTAACGCCCCGCGCTCTGGAAACACCATATATTTT. The rearrangement uses TRBV12-3 or TRBV12-4 and TRBJ1-3; D is unresolved. V was trimmed by 5 bases and J by 0 bases, leaving 11 bases between them. The length of the CDR3 is 15 residues.

V and J are TRBV6-1 and TRBJ1-1, with a possible D match to TRBD1 (5 bases). The germline V gene encodes CDR1 MNHNS and CDR2 SASEGT. This CDR3 has 15 amino acids. The V and J ends lost 2 bases and 6 bases respectively, with 16 bases between them. The CDR3 coding sequence is TGTGCCAGCAGTGAAAGGGCAGCCCGGGACTCTGAAGCTTTCTTT. As protein: CASSERAARDSEAFF.

This clonotype came up many times. The chain combines TRBV9 with TRBJ1-5; no firm D call. Per the germline V gene, CDR1 is SGDLS and CDR2 is YYNGEE. The CDR3 spans 15 residues. V lost 0 bases and J lost 4, with 11 bases in between. DNA for the CDR3: TGTGCCAGCAGCGTAGGAGGTTCTGGGAATCAGCCCCAGCATTTT. Translation: CASSVGGSGNQPQHF.

This clonotype was seen repeatedly, ten times or more. The chain combines TRBV27 with TRBJ1-2; D perhaps matches TRBD1 (5 bases). Trimming pared 4 bases from V and 4 bases from J, leaving 10 bases between. The CDR3 runs to 13 residues. The germline V gene encodes CDR1 MNHEY and CDR2 SMNVEV (reference sequence). The CDR3 bases are TGTGCCAGCAGTTCGACAGTAGGCTATGGCTACACCTTC. Residues: CASSSTVGYGYTF.

The sample holds many counts of this clonotype. The rearrangement links TRBV11-2 to TRBJ2-6; a weak D match, TRBD2 (7 bases). V lost 7 bases, J lost 4 bases, and 20 bases lay in between. CDR3 length: 17 residues. Per the germline V gene, CDR1 is SGHAT and CDR2 is FQNNGV. The CDR3 reads CASNPTGGGEGANVLTF. The CDR3 DNA sequence: TGTGCCAGCAACCCGACGGGGGGCGGAGAGGGGGCCAACGTCCTGACTTTC.

The chain carries TRBV7-2 and TRBJ1-6, with TRBD1 as a possible D gene (6 bases). CDR1 SGHTA and CDR2 FQGNSA come from the germline V gene. This CDR3 has 15 residues. The germline V and J ends were trimmed by 6 bases and 2 bases, with 11 bases remaining between them. The CDR3 DNA sequence: TGTGCCAGCAGTCAAGAGGGGGCCTATAATTCACCCCTCCACTTT. Translated: CASSQEGAYNSPLHF.

Ten or more counts support this clonotype. The rearrangement joins TRBV12-3 or TRBV12-4 to TRBJ1-3, with D uncertain. There are 15 residues in the CDR3. With 7 bases removed from V and 2 bases from J, the gap between germline ends came to 15 bases. CDR3 nucleotides: TGTGCCAGCACCCCTAGGGCGAAACCTGGAAACACCATATATTTT. Protein: CASTPRAKPGNTIYF.

This clonotype was seen repeatedly, ten times or more. This rearrangement joins TRBV6-1 to TRBJ1-2; TRBD1 might be the D (5 bases). Between the trimmed V and J ends, which lost 1 base and 8 bases, there was a span of 17 bases. Germline CDR1 and CDR2: MNHNS and SASEGT. CDR3 size: 15 residues. CDR3 DNA: TGTGCCAGCAGTGAAGACACGGATAGGGGTCGGGGCTACACCTTC. Amino acid sequence: CASSEDTDRGRGYTF.

The gene calls are TRBV11-2 and TRBJ2-5; tentative D call: TRBD1 (5 bases). Germline-derived CDR1 and CDR2 are SGHAT and FQNNGV. The CDR3 contains 14 residues. V gave up 1 base and J gave up 5 bases, with 11 bases separating them. CDR3 in amino acids: CASSLGSAGETQYF. DNA for the CDR3: TGTGCCAGCAGCTTAGGAAGCGCAGGGGAGACCCAGTACTTC.

This clonotype appeared many times. The chain combines TRBV6-1 with TRBJ1-2, with D unclear. Trimming removed 0 bases at V and 6 bases at J, with 8 bases between. Per germline, CDR1 MNHNS and CDR2 SASEGT. CDR3 length: 13 residues. In DNA, the CDR3 is TGTGCCAGCAGTGAAGCGCTTCGGGATGGCTACACCTTC. Residues: CASSEALRDGYTF.

Regarding this clonotype: This may be a read error: a much more frequent sequence differs by one nucleotide. The CDR3 DNA reads as TGTGCCTGGAGTGTACCCTGGGACAGGGGTTGTGGCTACACCTTC. It yields the protein CAWSVPWDRGCGYTF. The chain combines TRBV30 with TRBJ1-2; 10 bases fit TRBD1. Germline V CDR1 and CDR2: GTSNPN, SVGIG (reference sequence). This CDR3 is 15 amino acids long. After removal of 0 bases from V and 7 bases from J, the junction contained 8 bases not matched to a gene.

This clonotype has ten or more counts. The genes are TRBV12-3 or TRBV12-4 and TRBJ2-7, with D hard to call. Trimming took off 5 bases at V and 6 bases at J, with 20 bases between the two ends. This CDR3 has 15 residues. Here the CDR3 reads CASSPRHSGVREQYF. DNA for the CDR3: TGTGCCAGCAGTCCCCGCCACAGTGGGGTGCGCGAGCAGTACTTC.

This clonotype turned up a few times. The chain has TRBV7-9 and TRBJ1-5; D uncertain. The V gene's germline CDR1 is SEHNR and CDR2 FQNEAQ (reference sequence). V was trimmed by 4 bases and J by 4 bases, leaving 11 bases between them. The CDR3 contains 14 residues. The CDR3 sequence: CASSWAGNNQPQHF. The CDR3 DNA is TGTGCCAGCAGCTGGGCGGGGAATAATCAGCCCCAGCATTTT.

This clonotype was picked up a small number of times. A much larger clone differs by one base, so this may be a read error. The chain uses TRBV9 and TRBJ1-2; D uncertain. CDR1 is SGDLS and CDR2 is YYNGEE in the germline V gene. CDR3 size: 13 residues. Here the CDR3 DNA reads TGTGCCAGCAACGTAGCCGTAAACTATGGCTACACCTTC. Protein: CASNVAVNYGYTF.

This clonotype was seen a few times. The J gene is TRBJ2-1, the V gene TRBV13; TRBD1 might be the D (5 bases). V lost 0 bases, J lost 8 bases, and 14 bases lay in between. This CDR3 contains 15 residues. Germline V gives CDR1 PRHDT, CDR2 FYEKMQ (reference sequence). CDR3: CASSLGQGVVDEQFF. The CDR3 DNA reads as TGTGCCAGCAGCTTAGGGCAGGGCGTGGTGGATGAGCAGTTCTTC.

This clonotype has a count of ten or more. The chain uses TRBV2 and TRBJ2-7; 9 bases match TRBD2. J lost 0 bases, V lost 3 bases, and 6 bases had no gene match. CDR1 is SNHLY and CDR2 is FYNNEI in the germline V gene. The CDR3 extends over 16 amino acids. For the CDR3, the DNA is TGTGCCAGCAGTGAGCCTAGCGGGGCGTACTCCTACGAGCAGTACTTC. This codes for CASSEPSGAYSYEQYF.

The rearrangement joins TRBV28 to TRBJ1-1; a weak D match, TRBD1 (5 bases). The CDR3 consists of 14 residues. Germline CDR1 and CDR2: MDHEN and SYDVKM. Trimming took off 6 bases at V and 5 bases at J, with 16 bases between the two ends. CDR3 protein: CASSSPPGGTEAFF. The CDR3 DNA follows: TGTGCCAGCAGCTCACCCCCCGGGGGTACTGAAGCTTTCTTT.

In its sample, this clonotype was seen once. The chain recombines TRBV28 with TRBJ2-7, with TRBD2 matching 8 bases. The CDR3 spans 16 residues. The germline V gene encodes CDR1 MDHEN and CDR2 SYDVKM. V lost 5 bases to trimming and J lost 0 bases; unmatched junction nucleotides: 9. CDR3 nucleotide sequence: TGTGCCAGCAGTCCCCGCCTAGCGGGTACCTCCTACGAGCAGTACGTC. Amino acid sequence: CASSPRLAGTSYEQYV.